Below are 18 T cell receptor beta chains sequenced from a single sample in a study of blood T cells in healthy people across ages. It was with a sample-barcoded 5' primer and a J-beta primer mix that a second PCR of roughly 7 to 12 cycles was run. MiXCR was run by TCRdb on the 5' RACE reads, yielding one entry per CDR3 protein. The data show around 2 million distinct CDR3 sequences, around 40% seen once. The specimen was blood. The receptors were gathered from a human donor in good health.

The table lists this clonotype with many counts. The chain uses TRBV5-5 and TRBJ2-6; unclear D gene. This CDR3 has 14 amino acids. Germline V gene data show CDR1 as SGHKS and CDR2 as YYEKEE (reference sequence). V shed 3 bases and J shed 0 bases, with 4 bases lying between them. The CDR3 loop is CASSSGSGANVLTF. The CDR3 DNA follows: TGTGCCAGCAGCTCAGGCTCTGGGGCCAACGTCCTGACTTTC. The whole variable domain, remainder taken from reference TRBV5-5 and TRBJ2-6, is DAGVTQSPTHLIKTRGQQVTLRCSPISGHKSVSWYQQVLGQGPQFIFQYYEKEERGRGNFPDRFSARQFPNYSSELNVNALLLGDSALYLCASSSGSGANVLTFGAGSRLTVL.

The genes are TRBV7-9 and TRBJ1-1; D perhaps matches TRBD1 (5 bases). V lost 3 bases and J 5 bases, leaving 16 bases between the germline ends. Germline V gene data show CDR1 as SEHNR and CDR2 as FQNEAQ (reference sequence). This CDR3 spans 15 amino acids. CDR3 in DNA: TGTGCCAGCAGCTTGGGGGGAGCGGGAAGGACTGAAGCTTTCTTT. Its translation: CASSLGGAGRTEAFF.

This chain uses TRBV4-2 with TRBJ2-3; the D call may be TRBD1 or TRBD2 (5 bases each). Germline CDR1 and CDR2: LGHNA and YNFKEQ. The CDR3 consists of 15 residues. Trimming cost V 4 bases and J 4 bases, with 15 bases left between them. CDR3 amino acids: CASSLPPGAPDTQYF. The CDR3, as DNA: TGTGCCAGCAGCCTGCCCCCCGGGGCCCCAGATACGCAGTATTTT.

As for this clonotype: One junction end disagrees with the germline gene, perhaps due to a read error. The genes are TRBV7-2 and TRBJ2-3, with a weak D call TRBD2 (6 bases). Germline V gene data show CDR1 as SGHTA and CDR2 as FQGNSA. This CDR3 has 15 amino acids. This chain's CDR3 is CASSLVVGGSDTRYF. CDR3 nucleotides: TGTGCCAGCAGCTTAGTCGTGGGGGGATCAGATACGCGGTATTTT. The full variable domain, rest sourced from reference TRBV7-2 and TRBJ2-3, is GAGVSQSPSNKVTEKGKDVELRCDPISGHTALYWYRQSLGQGLEFLIYFQGNSAPDKSGLPSDRFSAERTGGSVSTLTIQRTQQEDSAVYLCASSLVVGGSDTRYFGPGTRLTVL.

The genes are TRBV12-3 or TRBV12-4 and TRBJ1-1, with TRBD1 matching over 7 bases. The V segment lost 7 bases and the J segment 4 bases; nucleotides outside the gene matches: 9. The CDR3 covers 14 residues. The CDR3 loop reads CASTATGRRTEAFF. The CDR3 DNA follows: TGTGCCAGCACCGCGACAGGGAGGCGCACTGAAGCTTTCTTT.

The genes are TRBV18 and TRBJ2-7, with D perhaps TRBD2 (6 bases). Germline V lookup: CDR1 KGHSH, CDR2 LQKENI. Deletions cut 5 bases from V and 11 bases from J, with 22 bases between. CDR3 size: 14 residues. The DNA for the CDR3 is TGTGCCAGCTCATCGGGGGACGGTAAGGGAGTCAAGTACTTC. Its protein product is CASSSGDGKGVKYF. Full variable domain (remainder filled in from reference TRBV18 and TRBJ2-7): NAGVMQNPRHLVRRRGQEARLRCSPMKGHSHVYWYRQLPEEGLKFMVYLQKENIIDESGMPKERFSAEFPKEGPSILRIQQVVRGDSAAYFCASSSGDGKGVKYFGPGTRLTVT.

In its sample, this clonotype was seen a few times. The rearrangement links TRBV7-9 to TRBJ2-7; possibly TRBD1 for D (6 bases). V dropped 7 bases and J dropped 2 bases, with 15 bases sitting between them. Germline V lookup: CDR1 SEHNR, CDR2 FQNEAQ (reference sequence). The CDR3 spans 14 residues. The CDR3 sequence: CASTPAGATYEQYF. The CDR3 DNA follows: TGTGCCAGCACCCCAGCAGGGGCAACCTACGAGCAGTACTTC.

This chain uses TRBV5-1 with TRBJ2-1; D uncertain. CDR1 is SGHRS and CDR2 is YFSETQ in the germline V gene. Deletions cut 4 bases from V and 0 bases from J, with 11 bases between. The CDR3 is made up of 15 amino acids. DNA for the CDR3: TGCGCCAGCAGCATGGACGCTGGCTCCTACAATGAGCAGTTCTTC. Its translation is CASSMDAGSYNEQFF.

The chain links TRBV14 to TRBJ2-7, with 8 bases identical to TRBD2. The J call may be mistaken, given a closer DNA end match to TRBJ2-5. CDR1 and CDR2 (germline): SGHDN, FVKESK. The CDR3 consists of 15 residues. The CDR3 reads CASSQLLAATETQYF. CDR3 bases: TGTGCCAGCAGTCAGTTACTAGCGGCGACGGAGACCCAGTACTTC.

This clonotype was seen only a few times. CDR3 loop: CASSKDRGYYEQYF. For the CDR3, the DNA is TGCGCCAGCAGCAAGGACAGGGGGTACTACGAGCAGTACTTC. This chain links TRBV4-3 with TRBJ2-7, with 10 nucleotides matching TRBD1. The ends lost 5 bases at V and 3 bases at J; junction bases unmatched: 4. CDR1 and CDR2 from the germline V gene are LGHNA and YSLEER. The CDR3 spans 14 residues.

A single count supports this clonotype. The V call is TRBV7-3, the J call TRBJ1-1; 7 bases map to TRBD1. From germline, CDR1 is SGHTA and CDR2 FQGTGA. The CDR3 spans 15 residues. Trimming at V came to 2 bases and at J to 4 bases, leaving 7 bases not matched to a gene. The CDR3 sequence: CASSLLGQRSTEAFF. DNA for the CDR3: TGTGCCAGCAGCTTATTGGGACAGAGGAGCACTGAAGCTTTCTTT.

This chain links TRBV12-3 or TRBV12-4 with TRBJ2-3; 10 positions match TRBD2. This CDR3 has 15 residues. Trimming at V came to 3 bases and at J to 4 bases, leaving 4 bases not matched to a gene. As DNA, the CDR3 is TGTGCCAGCAGTTTCCGCAGCGGGGGGGCAGATACGCAGTATTTT. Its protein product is CASSFRSGGADTQYF.

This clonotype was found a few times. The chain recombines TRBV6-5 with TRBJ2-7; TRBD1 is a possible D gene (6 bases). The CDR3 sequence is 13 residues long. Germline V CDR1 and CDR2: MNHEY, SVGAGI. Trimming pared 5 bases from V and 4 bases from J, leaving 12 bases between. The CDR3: CASSIGTFYEQYF. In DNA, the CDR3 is TGTGCCAGCAGTATAGGGACATTTTACGAGCAGTACTTC.

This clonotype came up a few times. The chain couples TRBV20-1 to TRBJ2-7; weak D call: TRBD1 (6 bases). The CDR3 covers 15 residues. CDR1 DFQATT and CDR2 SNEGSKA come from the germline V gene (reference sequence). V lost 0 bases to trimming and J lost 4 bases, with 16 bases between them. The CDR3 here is CSAREREQGRYEQYF. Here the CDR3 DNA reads TGCAGTGCTAGAGAAAGAGAGCAGGGGAGATACGAGCAGTACTTC.

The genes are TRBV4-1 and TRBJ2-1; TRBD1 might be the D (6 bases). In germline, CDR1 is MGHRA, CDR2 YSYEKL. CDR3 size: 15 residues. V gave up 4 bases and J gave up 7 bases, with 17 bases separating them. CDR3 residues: CASSRDPQGINEQFF. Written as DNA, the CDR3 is TGCGCCAGCAGCCGAGACCCACAGGGTATTAATGAGCAGTTCTTC.

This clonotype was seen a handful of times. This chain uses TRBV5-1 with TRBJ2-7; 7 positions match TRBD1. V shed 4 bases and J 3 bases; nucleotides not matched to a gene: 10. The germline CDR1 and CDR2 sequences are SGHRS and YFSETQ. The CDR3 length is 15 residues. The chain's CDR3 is CASSPQGVGFYEQYF. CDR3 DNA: TGCGCCAGCAGCCCTCAGGGGGTAGGATTCTACGAGCAGTACTTC.

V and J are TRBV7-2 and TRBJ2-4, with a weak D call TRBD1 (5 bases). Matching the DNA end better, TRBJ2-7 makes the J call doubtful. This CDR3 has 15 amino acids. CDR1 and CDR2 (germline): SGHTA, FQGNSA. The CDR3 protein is CASSLAPGRVNEQYF. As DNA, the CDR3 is TGTGCCAGCAGCTTAGCGCCCGGCAGGGTGAACGAGCAGTACTTC.

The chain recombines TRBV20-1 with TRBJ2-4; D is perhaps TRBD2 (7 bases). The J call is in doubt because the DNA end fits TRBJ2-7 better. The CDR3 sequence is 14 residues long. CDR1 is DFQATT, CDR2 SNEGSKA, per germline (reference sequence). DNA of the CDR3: TGCAGTGCCCCTGGGCGGGGGCGGACTGACGAGCAGTACTTC. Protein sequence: CSAPGRGRTDEQYF.